This T cell receptor beta chain was observed in a study of patients and donors after allogeneic stem cell transplantation. One entry per CDR3 protein, called by TCRdb with MiXCR from the RT-PCR reads. This sample yields 920,000 or so distinct CDR3 sequences, of which more than 15% are seen a single time; 5% to 7.5% belongs to the top ten. The CDR3 consists of 15 residues. V was pared by 0 bases and J by 5 bases, with 11 bases between. CDR1 is SNHLY, CDR2 FYNNEI, per germline. The source is a human donor who was either an allogeneic HSCT recipient or a stem cell or donor lymphocyte infusion donor (not recorded which). It is not recorded whose cells these are; they may come from a transplant donor. Source material: blood, either unsorted or a sorted T cell fraction (not recorded which). The rearrangement uses TRBV2 and TRBJ1-5; perhaps TRBD1 as D (6 bases). The CDR3 loop reads CASSEARGSDQPQHF. CDR3 in DNA: TGTGCCAGCAGTGAAGCGAGGGGGTCCGATCAGCCCCAGCATTTT.